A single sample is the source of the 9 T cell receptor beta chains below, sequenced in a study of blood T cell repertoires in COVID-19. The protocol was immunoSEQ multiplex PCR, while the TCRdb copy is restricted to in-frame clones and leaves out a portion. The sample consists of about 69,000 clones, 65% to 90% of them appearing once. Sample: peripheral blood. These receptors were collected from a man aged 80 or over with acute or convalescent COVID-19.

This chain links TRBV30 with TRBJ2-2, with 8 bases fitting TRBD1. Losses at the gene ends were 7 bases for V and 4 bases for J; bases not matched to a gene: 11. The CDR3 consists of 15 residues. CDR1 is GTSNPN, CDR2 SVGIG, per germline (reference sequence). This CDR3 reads CASRGVQGVTGELFF. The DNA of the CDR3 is TGTGCCTCCAGAGGGGTACAGGGGGTCACCGGGGAGCTGTTTTTT. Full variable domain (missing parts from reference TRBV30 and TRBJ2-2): SQTIHQWPATLVQPVGSPLSLECTVEGTSNPNLYWYRQAAGRGLQLLFYSVGIGQISSEVPQNLSASRPQDRQFILSSKKLLLSDSGFYLCASRGVQGVTGELFFGEGSRLTVL.

In nucleotides, the CDR3 is TGTGCCAGCAGCTTAGTGGGTAGGGGACAGTACTCCTACGAGCAGTACTTC. It codes for CASSLVGRGQYSYEQYF. The J gene is TRBJ2-7, the V gene TRBV11-3; 7 positions match TRBD1. CDR3 length: 17 residues. Looked up from germline, CDR1 is SGHNT and CDR2 is YENEEA. The V segment lost 1 base and the J segment 0 bases; nucleotides outside the gene matches: 9.

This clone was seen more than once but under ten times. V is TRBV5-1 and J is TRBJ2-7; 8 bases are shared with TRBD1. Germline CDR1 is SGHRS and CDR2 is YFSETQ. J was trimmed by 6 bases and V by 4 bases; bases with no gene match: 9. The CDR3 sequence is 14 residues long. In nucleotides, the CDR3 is TGCGCCAGCAGCGGGGACAGACAGGGGAGCGAGCAGTACTTC. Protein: CASSGDRQGSEQYF.

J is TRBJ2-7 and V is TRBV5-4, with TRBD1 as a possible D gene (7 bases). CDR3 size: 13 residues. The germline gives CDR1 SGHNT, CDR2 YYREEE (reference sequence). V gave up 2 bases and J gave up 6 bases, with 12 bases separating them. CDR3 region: CASSLGQGGEQYF. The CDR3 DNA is TGTGCCAGCAGCTTAGGGCAGGGGGGCGAGCAGTACTTC.

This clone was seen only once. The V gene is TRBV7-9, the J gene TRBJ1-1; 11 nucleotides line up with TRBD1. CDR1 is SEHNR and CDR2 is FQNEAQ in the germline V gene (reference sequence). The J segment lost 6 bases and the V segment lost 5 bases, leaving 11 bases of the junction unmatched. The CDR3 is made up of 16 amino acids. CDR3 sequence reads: CASSRGTGGTRPEAFF. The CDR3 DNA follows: TGTGCCAGCAGCCGAGGGACAGGGGGTACTCGGCCTGAAGCTTTCTTT.

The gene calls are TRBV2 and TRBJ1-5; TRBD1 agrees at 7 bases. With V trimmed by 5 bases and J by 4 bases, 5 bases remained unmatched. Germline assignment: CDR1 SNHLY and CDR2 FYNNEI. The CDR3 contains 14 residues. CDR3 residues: CASSWGQTNQPQHF. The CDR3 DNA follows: TGTGCCAGCAGTTGGGGACAGACAAATCAGCCCCAGCATTTT.

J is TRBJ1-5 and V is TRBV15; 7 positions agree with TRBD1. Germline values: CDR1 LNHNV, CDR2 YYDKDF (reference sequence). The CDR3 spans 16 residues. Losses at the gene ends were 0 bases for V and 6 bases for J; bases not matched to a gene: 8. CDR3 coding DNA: TGTGCCACCAGCAGAGACCAAGACAGGGCCGGTCAGCCCCAGCATTTT. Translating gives CATSRDQDRAGQPQHF.

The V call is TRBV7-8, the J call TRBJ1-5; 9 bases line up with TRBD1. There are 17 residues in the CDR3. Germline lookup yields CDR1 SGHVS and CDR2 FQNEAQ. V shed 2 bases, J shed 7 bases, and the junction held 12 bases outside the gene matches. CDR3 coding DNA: TGTGCCAGCAGCTTAATGGCGTTACAGGGGGCCGGGCAGCCCCAGCATTTT. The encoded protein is CASSLMALQGAGQPQHF.

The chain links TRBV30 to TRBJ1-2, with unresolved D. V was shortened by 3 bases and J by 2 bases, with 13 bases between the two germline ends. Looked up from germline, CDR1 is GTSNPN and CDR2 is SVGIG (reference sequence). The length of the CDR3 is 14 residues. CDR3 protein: CAWSGEERNYGYTF. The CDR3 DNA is TGTGCCTGGAGCGGGGAGGAGAGAAACTATGGCTACACCTTC.